The 20 T cell receptor beta chains in this list originate from one sample, sequenced in a study of cytomegalovirus exposure and HLA in healthy donors. Assay: immunoSEQ multiplex PCR; the TCRdb copy retains only in-frame clones and omits some. The table shows over 150,000 clones, with 91% occurring only once. Material for sequencing was PBMCs. These TCRs come from a woman younger than 35 in good health and CMV-seropositive.

The CDR3 here is CASSPLGEGNGYTF. In nucleotides, the CDR3 is TGTGCCAGCTCACCTCTGGGAGAGGGCAATGGCTACACCTTC. The chain combines TRBV18 with TRBJ1-2, with unresolved D. Germline CDR1 and CDR2: KGHSH and LQKENI. This CDR3 is built from 14 residues. Trimming removed 3 bases from V and 6 bases from J, with 14 bases in between. The full variable domain, its missing parts supplied by reference TRBV18 and TRBJ1-2, is NAGVMQNPRHLVRRRGQEARLRCSPMKGHSHVYWYRQLPEEGLKFMVYLQKENIIDESGMPKERFSAEFPKEGPSILRIQQVVRGDSAAYFCASSPLGEGNGYTFGSGTRLTVV.

This rearrangement joins TRBV7-2 to TRBJ2-7, with a tentative D call TRBD2 (6 bases). The germline V gene has CDR1 SGHTA and CDR2 FQGNSA. V shed 3 bases and J shed 7 bases, with 13 bases lying between them. CDR3 length: 13 amino acids. CDR3 sequence (DNA): TGTGCCAGCAGCTTCGTATGGGGGAGGGAGCAGTACTTC. Translation gives CASSFVWGREQYF.

The chain carries TRBV6-1 and TRBJ1-2; a weak D match, TRBD1 (5 bases). CDR1 is MNHNS, CDR2 SASEGT, per germline. Trimming took off 7 bases at V and 1 base at J, with 13 bases between the two ends. This CDR3 is built from 14 residues. CDR3 loop: CASIAGRGNYGYTF. Written as DNA, the CDR3 is TGTGCCAGCATCGCAGGGAGGGGTAACTATGGCTACACCTTC.

The chain recombines TRBV19 with TRBJ2-7; TRBD1 matches 8 bases. The CDR3 consists of 17 residues. V was clipped by 4 bases and J by 1 base; unmatched bases: 12. CDR1 LNHDA and CDR2 SQIVND come from the germline V gene (reference sequence). The CDR3 nucleotides read TGTGCCAGTAGTAGAAACCGGACAGGGCGTCGGTCCTACGAGCAGTACTTC. Protein sequence: CASSRNRTGRRSYEQYF.

The chain joins TRBV7-2 to TRBJ1-5; 7 bases are shared with TRBD1. The CDR3 covers 14 residues. The trim removed 5 bases at V and 4 bases at J, leaving 5 bases unmatched. The germline CDR1 and CDR2 sequences are SGHTA and FQGNSA. DNA of the CDR3: TGTGCCAGCAGCAGCAGACAGGGTAATCAGCCCCAGCATTTT. Translation gives CASSSRQGNQPQHF.

This clone showed up just once. This chain connects TRBV29-1 to TRBJ2-5; weak D call: TRBD1 (6 bases). This CDR3 comprises 16 residues. Trimming stripped 0 bases from V and 1 base from J, with 15 bases between. CDR1 SQVTM and CDR2 ANQGSEA come from the germline V gene. The CDR3 region has the DNA TGCAGCGTTGAAGATCGAACAGGGCCTCCCCAAGAGACCCAGTACTTC. Its translation is CSVEDRTGPPQETQYF. Full variable domain (remainder filled in from reference TRBV29-1 and TRBJ2-5): SAVISQKPSRDICQRGTSLTIQCQVDSQVTMMFWYRQQPGQSLTLIATANQGSEATYESGFVIDKFPISRPNLTFSTLTVSNMSPEDSSIYLCSVEDRTGPPQETQYFGPGTRLLVL.

This clone was detected only once. The chain links TRBV10-3 to TRBJ2-1, with unresolved D. This CDR3 is built from 13 residues. Between the trimmed V and J ends, which lost 0 bases and 10 bases, there was a span of 10 bases. Germline loops: CDR1 ENHRY, CDR2 SYGVKD. This CDR3 reads CAISESAGREQFF. The CDR3 nucleotides are TGTGCCATCAGTGAGTCGGCTGGCAGGGAGCAGTTCTTC.

The chain joins TRBV27 to TRBJ2-2; 7 bases agree with TRBD2. Germline trimming cut 8 bases from V and 4 bases from J; bases unmatched to any gene: 10. The length of the CDR3 is 15 residues. Germline assignment: CDR1 MNHEY and CDR2 SMNVEV (reference sequence). The CDR3 nucleotides are TGTGCCAGCCGGGAGAGCGGGACGGTCACCGGGGAGCTGTTTTTT. It encodes CASRESGTVTGELFF.

The V gene is TRBV5-1, the J gene TRBJ2-1, with 7 positions matching TRBD2. The CDR3 is 15 amino acids. V was pared by 6 bases and J by 1 base, with 7 bases of the junction left unmatched. In germline, CDR1 is SGHRS, CDR2 YFSETQ. CDR3 amino acids: CASTEWGGSYNEQFF. The CDR3 DNA reads as TGCGCCAGCACGGAGTGGGGGGGGTCCTACAATGAGCAGTTCTTC.

V and J are TRBV2 and TRBJ2-1; 8 bases line up with TRBD1. Unmatched junction bases numbered 6, after V lost 5 bases and J lost 6 bases. The CDR3 length is 14 residues. The germline V gene encodes CDR1 SNHLY and CDR2 FYNNEI. The CDR3, as DNA: TGTGCCAGCAGTTTGGAAACAGGGGGCAATGAGCAGTTCTTC. Its translation is CASSLETGGNEQFF. Filled out from reference TRBV2 and TRBJ2-1, the complete variable domain reads EPEVTQTPSHQVTQMGQEVILRCVPISNHLYFYWYRQILGQKVEFLVSFYNNEISEKSEIFDDQFSVERPDGSNFTLKIRSTKLEDSAMYFCASSLETGGNEQFFGPGTRLTVL.

The chain uses TRBV2 and TRBJ2-3; 7 bases line up with TRBD1. Looked up from germline, CDR1 is SNHLY and CDR2 is FYNNEI. J gave up 2 bases and V 6 bases, and 11 bases lay outside the gene matches. This CDR3 comprises 16 residues. The CDR3: CASRGGQRPPTDTQYF. The CDR3 DNA sequence: TGTGCCAGCAGAGGGGGACAGAGGCCCCCCACAGATACGCAGTATTTT.

The chain is built from TRBV12-5 and TRBJ2-1; TRBD2 matches at 7 bases. The junction had 16 bases not matched to a gene; V was cut back by 8 bases and J by 6 bases. Germline V gene lookup returns CDR1 LGHNT and CDR2 FRNRAP. The CDR3 spans 16 residues. Written as DNA, the CDR3 is TGTGCTAGTCTCGTGAGGCGGGAGCGTTTGGGCAATGAGCAGTTCTTC. As protein: CASLVRRERLGNEQFF.

CDR3 coding DNA: TGTGCCTGGAACCGGGACAGGGGGAATGAAAAACTGTTTTTT. It is translated as CAWNRDRGNEKLFF. V and J are TRBV30 and TRBJ1-4; 11 bases are a match to TRBD1. The CDR3 contains 14 residues. Germline-derived CDR1 and CDR2 are GTSNPN and SVGIG (reference sequence). J was trimmed by 5 bases and V by 4 bases; bases with no gene match: 3.

The chain couples TRBV6-1 to TRBJ1-2; the match to TRBD1 covers 10 bases. Germline V gives CDR1 MNHNS, CDR2 SASEGT. Trimming at V came to 4 bases and at J to 0 bases, leaving 8 bases not matched to a gene. This CDR3 region has 17 residues. CDR3 residues: CASSGDRGRWSNYGYTF. In DNA, the CDR3 is TGTGCCAGCAGTGGAGACAGGGGGCGGTGGTCTAACTATGGCTACACCTTC.

The V and J genes are TRBV28 and TRBJ2-1, with 9 bases identical to TRBD2. The germline V gene has CDR1 MDHEN and CDR2 SYDVKM. J gave up 0 bases and V 5 bases, and 8 bases lay outside the gene matches. The CDR3 loop spans 17 amino acids. This chain's CDR3 is CASSQSGTSTSYNEQFF. The DNA of the CDR3 is TGTGCCAGCAGTCAATCCGGGACTAGCACCTCCTACAATGAGCAGTTCTTC.

The CDR3 DNA sequence: TGTGCCAGCAGTGACAAGGCGGGGGCGGATACGCAGTATTTT. Translation: CASSDKAGADTQYF. The rearrangement uses TRBV6-4 and TRBJ2-3, with TRBD2 as a possible D gene (7 bases). V shed 2 bases and J shed 6 bases, with 12 bases lying between them. This CDR3 comprises 14 residues. Germline CDR1 reads MRHNA; CDR2 reads SNTAGT.

The V call is TRBV28, the J call TRBJ1-5, with D uncertain. The CDR3 contains 13 residues. The germline V gene encodes CDR1 MDHEN and CDR2 SYDVKM. Trimming pared 7 bases from V and 6 bases from J, leaving 13 bases between. This CDR3 is CASIAGTGQPQHF. CDR3 coding DNA: TGTGCCAGCATAGCGGGAACCGGTCAGCCCCAGCATTTT.

Concerning this clone: The same CDR3 is also encoded by other DNA sequences in this sample. The rearrangement uses TRBV19 and TRBJ2-3, with 8 positions matching TRBD2. The CDR3 contains 16 residues. CDR1 and CDR2 (germline): LNHDA, SQIVND (reference sequence). The V and J ends lost 1 base and 0 bases, in that order; junction bases with no gene match: 3. CDR3 in amino acids: CASSIGASGSTDTQYF. The CDR3 nucleotides read TGTGCCAGTAGTATAGGCGCTAGCGGGAGCACAGATACGCAGTATTTT.

The chain uses TRBV25-1 and TRBJ1-4, with D possibly being TRBD1 (5 bases). CDR3 length: 13 amino acids. V was pared by 4 bases and J by 8 bases, with 11 bases between. Germline CDR1 reads MGHDK; CDR2 reads SYGVNS. The CDR3 sequence is CASSGPGYEKLFF. Here the CDR3 DNA reads TGTGCCAGCAGTGGGCCAGGGTACGAAAAACTGTTTTTT. Based on the CDR3 plus reference TRBV25-1 and TRBJ1-4, the full variable domain is EADIYQTPRYLVIGTGKKITLECSQTMGHDKMYWYQQDPGMELHLIHYSYGVNSTEKGDLSSESTVSRIRTEHFPLTLESARPSHTSQYLCASSGPGYEKLFFGSGTQLSVL.

The chain has TRBV7-9 and TRBJ2-5; D might be TRBD2 (7 bases). Trimming left V 5 bases short and J 7 bases short, with 20 bases between. The CDR3 length is 15 residues. CDR1 and CDR2 from the germline V gene are SEHNR and FQNEAQ (reference sequence). The CDR3 reads CASSPPSGGPGTQYF. CDR3 coding DNA: TGTGCCAGCAGCCCCCCTTCCGGGGGGCCGGGGACCCAGTACTTC.